The clone carrying this TCR beta chain was observed many times. The antigen is not known. This entry comes from a study of T cells in Graves' hyperthyroidism and ophthalmopathy. Study-wide results and caveats: Blood also held most thyroid clonotypes expanded beyond 0.001. The model foresaw ophthalmopathy a median around 6 months prior to onset.

RNA transcripts gave rise to amplified TCR beta CDR3 regions. An initial round of RT-PCR targeting the TCR CDR3 relied on the HTBI primer set. MiXCR was run by TCRdb on the multiplex PCR reads, yielding one entry per CDR3 protein. The table shows 300,000 to 450,000 distinct CDR3 sequences, with 13% to 15% occurring only once. The CDR3 has 10 residues. V lost 6 bases and J 7 bases, leaving 6 bases between the germline ends. Looked up from germline, CDR1 is SNHLY and CDR2 is FYNNEI. Clinical symptoms, serum thyroxine, TRAb, thyroid ultrasound and orbital computed tomography informed diagnoses. Cells are PBMCs isolated from 10 ml of fresh blood.

The V call is TRBV2, the J call TRBJ1-2, with D hard to call. Specimen: blood. This clonotype was sampled from a woman in her thirties with Graves' ophthalmopathy. The CDR3 sequence is CASRGSGYTF. The DNA for the CDR3 is TGTGCCAGCAGGGGCAGTGGCTACACCTTC.